The 12 T cell receptor beta chains given below trace back to one sample, sequenced in a study of blood T cell repertoires in COVID-19. Sequencing was performed with immunoSEQ multiplex PCR; in TCRdb, only in-frame clones are kept and a portion is missing. The sample has 100,000 to 150,000 clones, about four fifths seen once. Sequenced material: peripheral blood. All receptors derive from a man aged 25-40 years with COVID-19, enrolled during active disease.

In nucleotides, the CDR3 is TGTGCCTGGAACGCCCTAGGGACAGGCTCCTACAATGAGCAGTTCTTC. Protein sequence: CAWNALGTGSYNEQFF. The V and J genes are TRBV30 and TRBJ2-1, with TRBD1 matching 8 bases. The CDR3 runs 16 residues. Per germline, CDR1 GTSNPN and CDR2 SVGIG (reference sequence). Losses at the gene ends were 4 bases for V and 0 bases for J; bases not matched to a gene: 8.

The CDR3 region is CASSPRDNEGYTF. The CDR3 region has the DNA TGTGCCAGCAGCCCCCGGGACAACGAAGGCTACACCTTC. This sequence joins TRBV7-9 and TRBJ1-2; D is perhaps TRBD1 (6 bases). V lost 5 bases and J 8 bases, leaving 15 bases between the germline ends. Per germline, CDR1 SEHNR and CDR2 FQNEAQ (reference sequence). The CDR3 length is 13 residues.

The table lists this clone with a count of one. This rearrangement joins TRBV6-2 or TRBV6-3 to TRBJ2-2; TRBD2 matches 7 bases. Germline V gene sequence: CDR1 MNHEY, CDR2 SVGEGT. The CDR3 length is 15 residues. Unmatched junction bases numbered 4, after V lost 0 bases and J lost 6 bases. This CDR3 reads CASSYSLGRAGELFF. CDR3 nucleotide sequence: TGTGCCAGCAGTTACTCTCTTGGGAGGGCCGGGGAGCTGTTTTTT.

The J gene is TRBJ2-7, the V gene TRBV7-9, with D maybe TRBD2 (7 bases). V was trimmed by 0 bases and J by 5 bases, leaving 14 bases between them. The V gene's germline CDR1 is SEHNR and CDR2 FQNEAQ (reference sequence). The CDR3 is made up of 15 amino acids. This CDR3 is CASSLAGGLIDEQYF. CDR3 sequence (DNA): TGTGCCAGCAGCTTAGCCGGGGGGCTAATCGACGAGCAGTACTTC.

A remark on this clone: A read error may produce the germline difference seen at one junction end. This chain links TRBV2 with TRBJ1-1, with a weak D call TRBD1 (6 bases). CDR1 and CDR2 (germline): SNHLY, FYNNEI. CDR3 length equals 13 residues. CDR3 residues: CASSEIPNREGFF. Written as DNA, the CDR3 is TGTGCCAGCAGTGAAATTCCGAACAGGGAAGGTTTCTTT.

V is TRBV12-3 or TRBV12-4 and J is TRBJ1-2, with D possibly TRBD1 on 6 matching bases. V shed 4 bases and J shed 8 bases, with 11 bases lying between them. The CDR3 runs 12 residues. The chain's CDR3 is CASSSGQPGYTF. The CDR3 nucleotides read TGTGCCAGCAGTTCCGGACAGCCGGGCTACACCTTC.

This clone was observed a handful of times. The chain combines TRBV27 with TRBJ1-2; the D gene is possibly TRBD1 (6 bases). Per germline, CDR1 MNHEY and CDR2 SMNVEV (reference sequence). V lost 4 bases and J 6 bases, leaving 15 bases between the germline ends. The CDR3 has 14 amino acids. The CDR3 DNA reads as TGTGCCAGCAGTTCCCCGGACAGCCAGCATGGCTACACCTTC. Amino acid sequence: CASSSPDSQHGYTF.

This chain links TRBV9 with TRBJ1-4; TRBD1 might be the D (6 bases). The CDR3 loop spans 16 amino acids. Germline values: CDR1 SGDLS, CDR2 YYNGEE. Trimming removed 4 bases from V and 4 bases from J, with 17 bases in between. CDR3 nucleotides: TGTGCCAGCAGCCCTAGAGGGGGGGGACTTAATGAAAAACTGTTTTTT. It translates to CASSPRGGGLNEKLFF.

J is TRBJ2-5 and V is TRBV6-4, with D tentatively TRBD1 (6 bases). Trimming shortened V by 5 bases and J by 3 bases, and 10 bases separated the two germline ends. The germline V gene has CDR1 MRHNA and CDR2 SNTAGT. CDR3 length: 13 residues. The CDR3 DNA follows: TGTGCCAGCAGTAGGGACACGGAAGAGACCCAGTACTTC. This sequence encodes CASSRDTEETQYF.

The V call is TRBV11-3, the J call TRBJ2-3; maybe TRBD2 (5 bases). CDR1 and CDR2 from the germline V gene are SGHNT and YENEEA. V lost 4 bases and J lost 4, with 9 bases in between. The CDR3 is 13 residues long. CDR3 in DNA: TGTGCCAGCAGCTCCGGAGGACCAGATACGCAGTATTTT. Protein: CASSSGGPDTQYF.

The chain recombines TRBV11-3 with TRBJ2-3; 8 positions agree with TRBD2. V lost 1 base and J lost 0; bases outside the gene matches: 9. The CDR3 is made up of 18 amino acids. CDR1 and CDR2 (germline): SGHNT, YENEEA. CDR3 region: CASSLAAGVQPSTDTQYF. The CDR3 DNA is TGTGCCAGCAGCTTAGCAGCGGGAGTCCAACCTAGCACAGATACGCAGTATTTT.

The chain recombines TRBV7-3 with TRBJ2-1, with TRBD1 matching over 10 bases. This CDR3 comprises 15 residues. Trimming cost V 5 bases and J 3 bases; bases outside gene matches: 4. The germline V gene has CDR1 SGHTA and CDR2 FQGTGA. The CDR3 nucleotides are TGTGCCAGCAGCCCGGACAGGGGGAGCTACAATGAGCAGTTCTTC. Its protein product is CASSPDRGSYNEQFF.